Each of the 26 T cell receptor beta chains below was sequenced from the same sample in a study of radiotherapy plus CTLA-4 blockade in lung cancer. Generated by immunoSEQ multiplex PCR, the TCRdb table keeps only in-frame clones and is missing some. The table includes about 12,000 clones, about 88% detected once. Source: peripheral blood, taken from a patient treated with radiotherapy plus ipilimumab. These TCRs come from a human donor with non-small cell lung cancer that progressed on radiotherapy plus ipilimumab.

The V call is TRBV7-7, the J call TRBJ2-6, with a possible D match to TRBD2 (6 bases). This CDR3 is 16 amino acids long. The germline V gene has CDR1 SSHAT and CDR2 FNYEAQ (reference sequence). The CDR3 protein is CASGGGGPPGANVLTF. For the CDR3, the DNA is TGTGCTAGCGGCGGCGGAGGCCCGCCTGGGGCCAACGTCCTGACTTTC.

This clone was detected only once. The CDR3 here is CASSQSAGAVYEQYF. CDR3 coding DNA: TGCGCCAGCAGTCAATCGGCGGGGGCGGTCTACGAGCAGTACTTC. The chain is built from TRBV23-1 and TRBJ2-5; D perhaps matches TRBD2 (7 bases). The DNA end is more similar to TRBJ2-7, so the J call may be wrong. TRBV23-1 is reported as an ORF; its role is uncertain. This CDR3 is 15 amino acids long.

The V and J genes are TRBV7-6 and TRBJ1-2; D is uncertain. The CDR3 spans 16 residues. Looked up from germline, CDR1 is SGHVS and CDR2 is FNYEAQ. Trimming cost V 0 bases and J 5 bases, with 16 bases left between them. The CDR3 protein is CASSLARGSGKYGYTF. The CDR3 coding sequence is TGTGCCAGCAGCTTAGCGCGTGGGTCCGGGAAGTATGGCTACACCTTC.

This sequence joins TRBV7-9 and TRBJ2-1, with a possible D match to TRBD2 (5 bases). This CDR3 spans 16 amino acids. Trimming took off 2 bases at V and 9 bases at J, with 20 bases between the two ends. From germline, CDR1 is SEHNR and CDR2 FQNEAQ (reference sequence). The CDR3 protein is CASSLIDAGVLVEQFF. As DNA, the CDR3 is TGTGCCAGCAGCTTAATCGACGCCGGGGTGTTGGTTGAGCAGTTCTTC.

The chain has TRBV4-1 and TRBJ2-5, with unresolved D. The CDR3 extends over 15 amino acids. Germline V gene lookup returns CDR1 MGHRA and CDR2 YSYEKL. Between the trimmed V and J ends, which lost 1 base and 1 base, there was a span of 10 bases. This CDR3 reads CASSQGWRGQETQYF. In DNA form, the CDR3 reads TGCGCCAGCAGCCAAGGGTGGAGAGGCCAAGAGACCCAGTACTTC.

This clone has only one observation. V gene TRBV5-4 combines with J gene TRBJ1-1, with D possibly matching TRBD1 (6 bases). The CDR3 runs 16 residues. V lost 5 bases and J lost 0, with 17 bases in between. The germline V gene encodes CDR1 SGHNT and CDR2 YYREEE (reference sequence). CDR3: CASRSTLGGVNTEAFF. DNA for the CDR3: TGTGCCAGCAGGTCAACTCTAGGGGGGGTGAACACTGAAGCTTTCTTT.

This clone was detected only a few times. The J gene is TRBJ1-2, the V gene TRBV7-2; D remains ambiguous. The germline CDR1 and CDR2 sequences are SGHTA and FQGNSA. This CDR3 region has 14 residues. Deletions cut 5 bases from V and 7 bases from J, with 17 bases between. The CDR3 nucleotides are TGTGCCAGCAGCCCCTTAATGTACGGGAGTGGCTACACCTTC. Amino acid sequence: CASSPLMYGSGYTF.

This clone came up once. This CDR3 reads CASSVVGPLGTGELFF. As DNA, the CDR3 is TGTGCCAGCAGCGTAGTCGGGCCGTTAGGCACCGGGGAGCTGTTTTTT. The J gene is TRBJ2-2, the V gene TRBV9, with unresolved D. CDR3 length: 16 amino acids. V lost 0 bases, J lost 4 bases, and 13 bases lay in between. Germline-derived CDR1 and CDR2 are SGDLS and YYNGEE.

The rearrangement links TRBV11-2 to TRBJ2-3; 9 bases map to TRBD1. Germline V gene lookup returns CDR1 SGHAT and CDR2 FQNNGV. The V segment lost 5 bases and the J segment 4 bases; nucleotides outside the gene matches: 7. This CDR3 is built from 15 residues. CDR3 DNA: TGTGCCAGCAGCCACGGACAGGGGTTCCCAGATACGCAGTATTTT. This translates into CASSHGQGFPDTQYF.

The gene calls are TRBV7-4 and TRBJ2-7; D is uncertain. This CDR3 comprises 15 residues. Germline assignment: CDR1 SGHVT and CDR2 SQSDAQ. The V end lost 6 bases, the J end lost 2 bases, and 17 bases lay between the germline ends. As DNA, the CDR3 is TGTGCCAGCAGATCTACCGAACAGTTCCCCTACGAGCAGTACTTC. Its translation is CASRSTEQFPYEQYF.

CDR3 amino acids: CASSTGTPADTQYF. CDR3 coding DNA: TGTGCCAGTAGTACCGGGACTCCGGCAGATACGCAGTATTTT. The chain couples TRBV19 to TRBJ2-3, with a tentative D call TRBD2 (6 bases). With 4 bases removed from V and 4 bases from J, the gap between germline ends came to 12 bases. The germline CDR1 and CDR2 sequences are LNHDA and SQIVND (reference sequence). This CDR3 region has 14 residues.

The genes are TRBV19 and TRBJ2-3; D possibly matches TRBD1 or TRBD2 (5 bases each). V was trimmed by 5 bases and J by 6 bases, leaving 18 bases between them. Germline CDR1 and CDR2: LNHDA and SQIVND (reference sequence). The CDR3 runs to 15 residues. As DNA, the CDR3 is TGTGCCAGTAGTCCCCTTGGGGGATCCTTGGATACGCAGTATTTT. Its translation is CASSPLGGSLDTQYF.

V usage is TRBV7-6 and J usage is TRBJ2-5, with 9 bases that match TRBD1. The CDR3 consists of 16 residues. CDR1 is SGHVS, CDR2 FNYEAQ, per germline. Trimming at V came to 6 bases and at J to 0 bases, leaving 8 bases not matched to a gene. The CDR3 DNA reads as TGTGCCAGCAGTCGTGGGACAGGGATGTACCAAGAGACCCAGTACTTC. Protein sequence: CASSRGTGMYQETQYF. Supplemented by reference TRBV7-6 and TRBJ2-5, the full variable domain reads GAGVSQSPRYKVTKRGQDVALRCDPISGHVSLYWYRQALGQGPEFLTYFNYEAQQDKSGLPNDRFSAERPEGSISTLTIQRTEQRDSAMYRCASSRGTGMYQETQYFGPGTRLLVL.

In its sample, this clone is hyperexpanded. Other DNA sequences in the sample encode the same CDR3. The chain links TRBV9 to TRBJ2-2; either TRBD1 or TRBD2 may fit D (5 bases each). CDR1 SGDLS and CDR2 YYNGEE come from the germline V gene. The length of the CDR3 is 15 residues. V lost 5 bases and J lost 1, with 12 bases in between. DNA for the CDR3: TGTGCCAGCAGATCCGGGACGGAGAACACCGGGGAGCTGTTTTTT. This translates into CASRSGTENTGELFF. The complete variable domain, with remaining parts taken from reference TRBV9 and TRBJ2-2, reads DSGVTQTPKHLITATGQRVTLRCSPRSGDLSVYWYQQSLDQGLQFLIQYYNGEERAKGNILERFSAQQFPDLHSELNLSSLELGDSALYFCASRSGTENTGELFFGEGSRLTVL.

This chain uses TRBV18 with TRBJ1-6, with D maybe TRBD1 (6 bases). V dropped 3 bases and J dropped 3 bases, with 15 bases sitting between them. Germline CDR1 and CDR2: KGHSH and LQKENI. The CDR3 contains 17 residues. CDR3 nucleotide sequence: TGTGCCAGCTCACCGGACAGATCTGAGAGCTATAATTCACCCCTCCACTTT. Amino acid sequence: CASSPDRSESYNSPLHF.

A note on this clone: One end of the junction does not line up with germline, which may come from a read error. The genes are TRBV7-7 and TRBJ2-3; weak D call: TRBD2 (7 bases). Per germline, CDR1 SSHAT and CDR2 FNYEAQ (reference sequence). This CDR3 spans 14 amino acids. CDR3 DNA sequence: TGTGCTAGCAGCCGGGGGGCAGGAATAGATACGCAGTATTTT. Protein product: CASSRGAGIDTQYF. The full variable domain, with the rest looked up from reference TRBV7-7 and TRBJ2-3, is GAGVSQSPRYKVTKRGQDVTLRCDPISSHATLYWYQQALGQGPEFLTYFNYEAQPDKSGLPSDRFSAERPEGSISTLTIQRTEQRDSAMYRCASSRGAGIDTQYFGPGTRLTVL.

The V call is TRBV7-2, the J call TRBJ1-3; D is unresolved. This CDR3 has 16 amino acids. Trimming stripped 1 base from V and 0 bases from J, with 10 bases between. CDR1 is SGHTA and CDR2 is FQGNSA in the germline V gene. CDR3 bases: TGTGCCAGCAGCTTAGGCCCCCAGAGCTCTGGAAACACCATATATTTT. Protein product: CASSLGPQSSGNTIYF.

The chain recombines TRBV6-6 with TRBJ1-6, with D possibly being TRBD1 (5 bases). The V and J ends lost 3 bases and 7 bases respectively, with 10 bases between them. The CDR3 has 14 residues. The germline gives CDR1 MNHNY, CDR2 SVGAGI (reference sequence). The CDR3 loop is CASSYPQGNSPLHF. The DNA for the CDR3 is TGTGCCAGCAGTTATCCCCAGGGCAATTCACCCCTCCACTTT.

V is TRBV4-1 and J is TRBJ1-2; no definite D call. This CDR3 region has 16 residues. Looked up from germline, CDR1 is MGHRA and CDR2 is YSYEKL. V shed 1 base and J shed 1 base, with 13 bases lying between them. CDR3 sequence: CASSQGGGNFNYGYTF. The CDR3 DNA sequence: TGCGCCAGCAGCCAAGGCGGTGGTAACTTTAACTATGGCTACACCTTC.

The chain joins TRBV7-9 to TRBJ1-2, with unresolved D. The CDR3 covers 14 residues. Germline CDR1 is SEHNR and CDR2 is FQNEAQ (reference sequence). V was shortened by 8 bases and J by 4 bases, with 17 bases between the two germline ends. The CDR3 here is CASGPAGGSYGYTF. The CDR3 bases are TGTGCCAGCGGCCCGGCCGGAGGGAGCTATGGCTACACCTTC.

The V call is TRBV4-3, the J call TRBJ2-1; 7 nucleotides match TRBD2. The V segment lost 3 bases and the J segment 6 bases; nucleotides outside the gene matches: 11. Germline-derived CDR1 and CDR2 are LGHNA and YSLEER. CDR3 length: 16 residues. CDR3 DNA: TGCGCCAGCAGCCACGGGGGGACCCCTCCAAGCAATGAGCAGTTCTTC. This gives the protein CASSHGGTPPSNEQFF.

As DNA, the CDR3 is TGTGCCACTTCAAAGAGCAACCTGGTCAATCAGCCCCAGCATTTT. Residues: CATSKSNLVNQPQHF. The V call is TRBV6-6, the J call TRBJ1-5; D gene unclear. Germline-derived CDR1 and CDR2 are MNHNY and SVGAGI (reference sequence). This CDR3 has 15 amino acids. V gave up 10 bases and J gave up 3 bases, with 19 bases separating them.

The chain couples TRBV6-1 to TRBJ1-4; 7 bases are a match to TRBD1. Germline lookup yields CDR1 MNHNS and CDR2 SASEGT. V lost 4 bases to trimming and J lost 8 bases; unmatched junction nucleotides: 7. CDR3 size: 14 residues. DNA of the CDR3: TGTGCCAGCAGTGGTGGGGCAGGGGGGGAAAAACTGTTTTTT. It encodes CASSGGAGGEKLFF.

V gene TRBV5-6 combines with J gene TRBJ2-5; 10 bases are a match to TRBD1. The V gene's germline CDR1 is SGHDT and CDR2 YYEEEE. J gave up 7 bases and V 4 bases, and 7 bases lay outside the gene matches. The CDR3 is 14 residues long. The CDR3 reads CASSPGQGLGTQYF. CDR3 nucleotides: TGTGCCAGCAGCCCGGGACAGGGGCTTGGGACCCAGTACTTC.

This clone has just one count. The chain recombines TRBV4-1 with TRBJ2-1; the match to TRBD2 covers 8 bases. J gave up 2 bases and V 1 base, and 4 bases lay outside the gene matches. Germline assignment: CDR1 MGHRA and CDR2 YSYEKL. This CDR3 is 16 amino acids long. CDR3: CASSQGVSGAYNEQFF. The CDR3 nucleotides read TGCGCCAGCAGCCAAGGTGTTAGCGGGGCCTACAATGAGCAGTTCTTC.

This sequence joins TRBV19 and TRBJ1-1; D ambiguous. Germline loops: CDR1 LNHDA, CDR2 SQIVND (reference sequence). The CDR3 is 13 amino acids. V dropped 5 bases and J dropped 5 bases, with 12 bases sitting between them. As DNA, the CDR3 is TGTGCCAGTAGTTTCAGGCCGGGGACTGAAGCTTTCTTT. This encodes CASSFRPGTEAFF.